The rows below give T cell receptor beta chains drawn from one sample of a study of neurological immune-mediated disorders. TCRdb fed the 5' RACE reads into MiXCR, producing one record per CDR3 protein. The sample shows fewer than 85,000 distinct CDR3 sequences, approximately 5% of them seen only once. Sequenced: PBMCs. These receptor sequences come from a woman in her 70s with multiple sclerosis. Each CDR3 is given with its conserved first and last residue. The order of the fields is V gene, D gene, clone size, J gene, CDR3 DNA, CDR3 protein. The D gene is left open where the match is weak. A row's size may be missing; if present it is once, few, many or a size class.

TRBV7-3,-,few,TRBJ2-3,TGTGCCAGCAGCTTCCAGGGAAACACAGATACGCAGTATTTT,CASSFQGNTDTQYF
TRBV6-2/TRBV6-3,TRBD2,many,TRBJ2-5,TGTGCCAGCAGCCGAGCGGGAGTATTAGGAGAGACCCAGTACTTC,CASSRAGVLGETQYF
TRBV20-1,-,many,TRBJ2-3,TGCAGTGCTAGGTCCTCAGATACGCAGTATTTT,CSARSSDTQYF
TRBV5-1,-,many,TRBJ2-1,TGCGCCAGCAGCCCCCGCCTAGGAGGAACCTACAATGAGCAGTTCTTC,CASSPRLGGTYNEQFF
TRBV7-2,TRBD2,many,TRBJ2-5,TGTGCCAGCAGCGACCCTAGCGGGAGAGGACAGAGCGATTCCTACTTC,CASSDPSGRGQSDSYF
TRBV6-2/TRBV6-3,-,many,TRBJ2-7,TGTGCCAGCAGTAGGGGACTCTCTGGCGAGCAGTACTTC,CASSRGLSGEQYF
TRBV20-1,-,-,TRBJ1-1,TGCAGTGCTAGCTTGGGCATGTGGGACACTGAAGCTTTCTTT,CSASLGMWDTEAFF
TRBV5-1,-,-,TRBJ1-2,TGCGCCAGCAGCCACGGGACCGAGGCGAATGGCTACACCTTC,CASSHGTEANGYTF
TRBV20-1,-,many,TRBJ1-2,TGCAGTGCACCTACAGAGTTGTTTGGCTACACCTTC,CSAPTELFGYTF
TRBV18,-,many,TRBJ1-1,TGTGCCAGCTCACTCACAGGCTCCACTGAAGCTTTCTTT,CASSLTGSTEAFF
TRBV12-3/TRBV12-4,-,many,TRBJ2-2,TGTGCCAGCAGCAATGGAAACACCGGGGAGCTGTTTTTT,CASSNGNTGELFF
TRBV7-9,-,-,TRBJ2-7,TGTGCCAGCAGCTCAGGGGGCGGGAGTTTCTCCTACGAGCAGTACTTC,CASSSGGGSFSYEQYF
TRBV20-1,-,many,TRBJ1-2,TGCAGTGCTCGGACGCCAGGGGATGGCTACACCTTC,CSARTPGDGYTF
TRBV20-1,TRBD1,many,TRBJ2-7,TGCAGTGCTAGTCACCCGCGACAGGGAAGGACGGGAGAGCAGTACTTC,CSASHPRQGRTGEQYF
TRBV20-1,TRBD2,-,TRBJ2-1,TGCAGTGCTTTAGCGGGAGCGGATGAGCAGTTCTTC,CSALAGADEQFF
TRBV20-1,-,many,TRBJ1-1,TGCAGTGCTACTAGAGGAGGGACGAACACTGAAGCTTTCTTT,CSATRGGTNTEAFF
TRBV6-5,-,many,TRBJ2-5,TGTGCCAGCAGCCAGGGGGGGGGACGCGAGACCCAGTACTTC,CASSQGGGRETQYF
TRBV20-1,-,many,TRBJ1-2,TGCAGTGCTAGGGGGGCCTATGGCTACACCTTC,CSARGAYGYTF
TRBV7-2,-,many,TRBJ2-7,TGTGCCAGCAGCGAGAACTACGAGCAGTACTTC,CASSENYEQYF
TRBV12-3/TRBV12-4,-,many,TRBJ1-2,TGTGCCAGCAGTTATGGGGGAACTAACTATGGCTACACCTTC,CASSYGGTNYGYTF
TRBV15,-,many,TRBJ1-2,TGTGCCACCAGCAGAGAGAGGGGAAACTATGGCTACACCTTC,CATSRERGNYGYTF
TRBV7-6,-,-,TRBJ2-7,TGTGCCAGCAGCCTTCAAGGGACGGCCGCCTACGAGCAGTACTTC,CASSLQGTAAYEQYF
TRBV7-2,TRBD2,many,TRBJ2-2,TGTGCCAGCAGCCCCCGACTAGCGGGAGTTACCGGGGAGCTGTTTTTT,CASSPRLAGVTGELFF